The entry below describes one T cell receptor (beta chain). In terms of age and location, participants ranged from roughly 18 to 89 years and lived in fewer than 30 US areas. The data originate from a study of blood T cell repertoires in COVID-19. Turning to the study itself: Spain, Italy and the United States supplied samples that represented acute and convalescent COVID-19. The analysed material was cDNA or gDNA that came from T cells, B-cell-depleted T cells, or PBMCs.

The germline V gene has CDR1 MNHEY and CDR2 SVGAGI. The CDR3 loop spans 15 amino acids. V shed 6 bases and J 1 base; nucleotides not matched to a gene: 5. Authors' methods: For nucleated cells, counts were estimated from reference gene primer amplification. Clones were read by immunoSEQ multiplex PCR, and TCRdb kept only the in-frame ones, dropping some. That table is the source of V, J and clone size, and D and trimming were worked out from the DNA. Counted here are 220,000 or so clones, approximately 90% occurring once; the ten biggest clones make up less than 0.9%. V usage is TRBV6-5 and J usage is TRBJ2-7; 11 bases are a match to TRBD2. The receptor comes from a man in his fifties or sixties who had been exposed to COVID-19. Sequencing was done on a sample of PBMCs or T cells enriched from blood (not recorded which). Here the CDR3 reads CASRWGTSGSYEQYF. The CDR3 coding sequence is TGTGCCAGCAGATGGGGGACTAGCGGATCCTACGAGCAGTACTTC.